A single sample is the source of the 15 T cell receptor beta chains below, sequenced in a study of beta chain features in type 1 diabetes. Study-wide results and limits: Moderate yet significant TCRB CDR3 shortening was seen in Type 1 diabetes patients in all four CD4+ subsets.

Their recognized antigens are unknown. Sequenced material consisted of expressed TCRB transcripts (all of the isolated RNA was reverse transcribed). TCRdb keeps only in-frame clones here, not all; method: immunoSEQ multiplex PCR. The sample includes 150,000 to 190,000 clones, over 9% of them seen just once. Sequences were obtained from central memory CD4+ T cells from blood. The source of these receptors is a man aged 25 to 40 with type 1 diabetes.

This clone came up a few times. V gene TRBV30 combines with J gene TRBJ1-2; TRBD1 is a possible D gene (6 bases). From germline, CDR1 is GTSNPN and CDR2 SVGIG (reference sequence). The CDR3 sequence is 14 residues long. The V gene lost 3 bases and the J gene lost 3 bases, with 14 bases spanning the gap. This CDR3 reads CAWSQGFRYYGYTF. The CDR3 region has the DNA TGTGCCTGGAGCCAGGGGTTTAGGTACTATGGCTACACCTTC.

In this sample, this clone turned up a few times. V gene TRBV28 combines with J gene TRBJ2-7; the D is unclear. The CDR3 length is 11 residues. The V end lost 6 bases, the J end lost 2 bases, and 5 bases lay between the germline ends. The germline V gene has CDR1 MDHEN and CDR2 SYDVKM. The CDR3 reads CASRSTYEQYF. As DNA, the CDR3 is TGTGCCAGCAGATCAACCTACGAGCAGTACTTC.

This clone was observed a few times. The chain carries TRBV15 and TRBJ2-2; the D is unclear. CDR3 length equals 14 residues. CDR1 LNHNV and CDR2 YYDKDF come from the germline V gene (reference sequence). Trimming took off 1 base at V and 7 bases at J, with 10 bases between the two ends. The CDR3 DNA reads as TGTGCCACCAGCAGAGGCACAGCCGGCGGGGAGCTGTTTTTT. Amino acid sequence: CATSRGTAGGELFF.

The chain is built from TRBV7-9 and TRBJ2-2; 7 bases fit TRBD2. Germline V gives CDR1 SEHNR, CDR2 FQNEAQ (reference sequence). The CDR3 runs to 13 residues. The ends lost 7 bases at V and 11 bases at J; junction bases unmatched: 10. The CDR3 region is CASNAQIAGELFF. The CDR3 DNA reads as TGTGCCAGCAACGCACAAATAGCGGGCGAGCTGTTTTTT.

The rearrangement joins TRBV19 to TRBJ2-1; TRBD2 matches at 13 bases. After removal of 7 bases from V and 6 bases from J, the junction contained 6 bases not matched to a gene. In germline, CDR1 is LNHDA, CDR2 SQIVND (reference sequence). The CDR3 consists of 15 residues. The CDR3 is CASIRTSGRSNEQFF. CDR3 coding DNA: TGTGCCAGTATTCGGACTAGCGGGAGAAGCAATGAGCAGTTCTTC. Together with reference TRBV19 and TRBJ2-1, the CDR3 gives the full variable domain: DGGITQSPKYLFRKEGQNVTLSCEQNLNHDAMYWYRQDPGQGLRLIYYSQIVNDFQKGDIAEGYSVSREKKESFPLTVTSAQKNPTAFYLCASIRTSGRSNEQFFGPGTRLTVL.

In DNA form, the CDR3 reads TGTGCCAGTAGTATGGACAGATCCTACAATGAGCAGTTCTTC. Residues: CASSMDRSYNEQFF. The chain recombines TRBV19 with TRBJ2-1; TRBD1 is a possible D gene (6 bases). The length of the CDR3 is 14 residues. V lost 3 bases and J 1 base, leaving 7 bases between the germline ends. Germline-derived CDR1 and CDR2 are LNHDA and SQIVND (reference sequence).

This clone was counted a few times. CDR3 nucleotides: TGTGCCAGCTCACGGGCCCAGGCGGGCACTGAAGCTTTCTTT. This codes for CASSRAQAGTEAFF. The chain links TRBV18 to TRBJ1-1, with D unclear. Per germline, CDR1 KGHSH and CDR2 LQKENI. This CDR3 is built from 14 residues. V lost 4 bases and J 4 bases, leaving 13 bases between the germline ends.

This clone has only a few counts. This sequence joins TRBV10-3 and TRBJ1-4; possible D gene TRBD1, 5 bases. The V and J ends lost 5 bases and 5 bases respectively, with 12 bases between them. Germline assignment: CDR1 ENHRY and CDR2 SYGVKD. This CDR3 has 14 residues. CDR3 in amino acids: CAISPNGGNEKLFF. CDR3 bases: TGTGCCATCAGTCCAAACGGGGGGAATGAAAAACTGTTTTTT.

This clone has just a few counts. This sequence joins TRBV18 and TRBJ1-2; D may be TRBD1 (6 bases). The CDR3 is 13 amino acids. CDR1 is KGHSH, CDR2 LQKENI, per germline. The V end lost 6 bases, the J end lost 8 bases, and 16 bases lay between the germline ends. CDR3 nucleotides: TGTGCCAGCTCGCTAGACCAGGGGATGGGCTACACCTTC. Protein product: CASSLDQGMGYTF.

A few counts support this clone. The chain is built from TRBV5-6 and TRBJ2-7; 9 bases line up with TRBD1. Germline V gene lookup returns CDR1 SGHDT and CDR2 YYEEEE. The CDR3 is made up of 15 amino acids. Trimming removed 4 bases from V and 6 bases from J; junction bases left unmatched: 11. CDR3 DNA sequence: TGTGCCAGCAGCACGCCGGGACAGGGTGAGCGCGAGCAGTACTTC. Encoded protein: CASSTPGQGEREQYF.

This clone was picked up a small number of times. The V gene is TRBV28, the J gene TRBJ2-3; possible D gene TRBD1, 6 bases. The CDR3 runs to 11 residues. V was cut by 6 bases and J by 9 bases, with 10 bases left in between. Germline V gives CDR1 MDHEN, CDR2 SYDVKM. For the CDR3, the DNA is TGTGCCAGCAGGGACAGCCAGACGCAGTATTTT. It encodes CASRDSQTQYF.

This clone has more than one count but fewer than ten. This chain uses TRBV7-2 with TRBJ2-2; 9 bases line up with TRBD1. CDR3 length equals 16 residues. The germline V gene encodes CDR1 SGHTA and CDR2 FQGNSA. V was pared by 4 bases and J by 6 bases, with 9 bases of the junction left unmatched. The CDR3 region has the DNA TGTGCCAGCAGCTCGATTTGGGGGACAGGGCCCGGGGAGCTGTTTTTT. This encodes CASSSIWGTGPGELFF.

In its sample, this clone was seen a few times. Other nucleotide sequences in the sample specify the same CDR3. The chain recombines TRBV4-2 with TRBJ2-7; D perhaps matches TRBD2 (6 bases). The CDR3 loop spans 15 amino acids. Trimming shortened V by 1 base and J by 2 bases, and 12 bases separated the two germline ends. Germline V gives CDR1 LGHNA, CDR2 YNFKEQ. DNA of the CDR3: TGTGCCAGCAGCCAAGGAGTAACGGGGGCCTACGAGCAGTACTTC. Residues: CASSQGVTGAYEQYF.

The rearrangement joins TRBV7-2 to TRBJ2-5; no definite D call. Trimming pared 0 bases from V and 1 base from J, leaving 3 bases between. The length of the CDR3 is 13 residues. Germline-derived CDR1 and CDR2 are SGHTA and FQGNSA. The CDR3 protein is CASSLALQETQYF. The CDR3 region has the DNA TGTGCCAGCAGCTTAGCTCTCCAAGAGACCCAGTACTTC. Supplemented by reference TRBV7-2 and TRBJ2-5, the full variable domain reads GAGVSQSPSNKVTEKGKDVELRCDPISGHTALYWYRQSLGQGLEFLIYFQGNSAPDKSGLPSDRFSAERTGGSVSTLTIQRTQQEDSAVYLCASSLALQETQYFGPGTRLLVL.

This chain links TRBV19 with TRBJ1-5; a possible D gene is TRBD1 (5 bases). Trimming left V 7 bases short and J 0 bases short, with 10 bases between. Looked up from germline, CDR1 is LNHDA and CDR2 is SQIVND (reference sequence). The CDR3 is 14 amino acids. CDR3 amino acids: CASNWGDSNQPQHF. The CDR3, as DNA: TGTGCCAGTAACTGGGGGGATAGCAATCAGCCCCAGCATTTT. The variable domain in full, with the rest retrieved from reference TRBV19 and TRBJ1-5, is DGGITQSPKYLFRKEGQNVTLSCEQNLNHDAMYWYRQDPGQGLRLIYYSQIVNDFQKGDIAEGYSVSREKKESFPLTVTSAQKNPTAFYLCASNWGDSNQPQHFGDGTRLSIL.